Below are 15 T cell receptor beta chains sequenced from a single sample in a study of tissue T cells after allogeneic stem cell transplantation. Sequenced by immunoSEQ multiplex PCR; TCRdb stores in-frame clones only, minus some. Here the sample spans nearly 50,000 clones, around 67% being singletons. Sample: sorted cells pooled from one or two spleens. These receptors came from a pool of C57BL/6 mice in good health.

This clone appeared once. The gene names given are mouse names. The missing CDR3 end, 1 residue past where the read stops, is filled in from the germline J gene. The chain has TRBV5 and TRBJ1-6; a weak D match, TRBD1 (6 bases). TRBJ1-6 is assigned to the ORF class and has an uncertain function. The CDR3 covers 18 residues. The ends were cut back, 0 bases at V and 0 bases at J, with 12 bases in the middle. The germline V gene encodes CDR1 LGHNA and CDR2 YNLKQL (reference sequence). This CDR3 is CASSQDAGDNSYNSPLYF. The CDR3 bases that were read are TGTGCCAGCAGCCAAGACGCAGGGGATAATTCCTATAATTCGCCCCTCTAC.

This clone was counted a few times. Gene names and germline match the mouse. Sequencing ends 1 residue short of the CDR3 end; the germline J gene provides the rest. V and J are TRBV5 and TRBJ1-5; D is unclear. Trimming left V 0 bases short and J 5 bases short, with 2 bases between. The CDR3 covers 12 residues. CDR1 and CDR2 from the germline V gene are LGHNA and YNLKQL (reference sequence). Here the CDR3 reads CASSQEYQAPLF. CDR3 bases read: TGTGCCAGCAGCCAAGAGTACCAGGCTCCGCTT.

In the case of this clone: These gene names are mouse names. The read ends 1 residue before the CDR3 terminus; that terminus is restored from the germline J gene. The chain recombines TRBV3 with TRBJ2-4; 7 nucleotides line up with TRBD2. The ends lost 5 bases at V and 8 bases at J; junction bases unmatched: 7. The CDR3 covers 13 residues. The germline V gene encodes CDR1 SNHLY and CDR2 FYNGKV (reference sequence). Partial CDR3 DNA: TGTGCCAGCAGCCCCGGACTGGTGGCCACCTTGTAC. Its protein product is CASSPGLVATLY. The entire CDR3 protein is CASSPGLVATLYF.

Remarks on this clone: Genes here carry mouse names. CDR3 protein: CASSLQGTGNTLYF. The sequenced CDR3 bases are TGTGCCAGCAGCCTACAGGGGACTGGAAATACGCTCTAT. The rearrangement links TRBV3 to TRBJ1-3, with 7 bases aligning to TRBD1. The read comes to an end 1 residue before the CDR3 does, leaving the germline J gene to fill in the end. The germline V gene has CDR1 SNHLY and CDR2 FYNGKV (reference sequence). Trimming at V came to 5 bases and at J to 2 bases, leaving 3 bases not matched to a gene. This CDR3 region has 14 residues.

Only one count was recorded for this clone. Each gene name is a mouse one. The CDR3 is cut off 1 residue early in the read; its end comes from the germline J gene. The chain employs TRBV15 and TRBJ2-2; the D call may be TRBD1 or TRBD2 (6 bases each). The CDR3 is made up of 14 amino acids. Germline V gives CDR1 SGHND, CDR2 FRSKSL. The V end was cut by 2 bases, the J end by 4 bases, with 8 bases between. CDR3 DNA (partial): TGTGCCAGCAGTTTAAGGGGGGTCACCGGGCAGCTCTAC. Its translation: CASSLRGVTGQLY. In full, the CDR3 is CASSLRGVTGQLYF.

As concerns this clone: Gene and germline names: mouse. The read halts 1 residue ahead of the CDR3 end, with the missing end drawn from the germline J gene. The chain employs TRBV13-2 and TRBJ2-4; D is perhaps TRBD1 (5 bases). This CDR3 is built from 13 residues. The germline V gene encodes CDR1 NNHNN and CDR2 SYGAGS (reference sequence). V lost 2 bases and J 3 bases, leaving 7 bases between the germline ends. CDR3 sequence reads: CASGDRVQNTLYF. The DNA read from the CDR3 is TGTGCCAGCGGTGACAGGGTCCAAAACACCTTGTAC.

As regards this clone: Any gene name here is a mouse gene name. The DNA ends 1 residue before the CDR3 does, and the rest of the CDR3 is filled in from the germline J gene. V usage is TRBV19 and J usage is TRBJ2-7; no clear D. The CDR3 totals 14 residues. V lost 0 bases to trimming and J lost 0 bases, with 7 bases between them. Germline lookup yields CDR1 FNHDT and CDR2 SITEND (reference sequence). CDR3 loop: CASSIEKSSYEQYF. The CDR3 bases that were read are TGTGCCAGCAGTATAGAAAAATCCTCCTATGAACAGTAC.

Points on this clone: Gene names are mouse gene names. The read halts 1 residue ahead of the CDR3 end, with the missing end drawn from the germline J gene. This chain joins TRBV3 and TRBJ1-3, with 7 bases lining up with TRBD1. There are 16 residues in the CDR3. With V trimmed by 1 base and J by 3 bases, 6 bases remained unmatched. Germline values: CDR1 SNHLY, CDR2 FYNGKV (reference sequence). The part of the CDR3 DNA that was read is TGTGCCAGCAGCTTAGAGGGAGGGGGCTTTGGAAATACGCTCTAT. Translating it yields CASSLEGGGFGNTLY. In full, the CDR3 reads CASSLEGGGFGNTLYF. Filled out from reference TRBV3 and TRBJ1-3, the complete variable domain reads GPKVLQIPSHQIIDMGQMVTLNCDPVSNHLYFYWYKQILGQQMEFLVNFYNGKVMEKSKLFKDQFSVERPDGSYFTLKIQPTALEDSAVYFCASSLEGGGFGNTLYFGEGSRLIVV.

As to this clone: The gene names here belong to mouse. The CDR3 end lies 1 residue beyond the end of the read and is filled in from the germline J gene. V gene TRBV13-3 combines with J gene TRBJ2-5, with D perhaps TRBD1 (5 bases). Trimming pared 0 bases from V and 0 bases from J, leaving 8 bases between. The CDR3 runs 15 residues. CDR1 is NNHDY and CDR2 is SYVADS in the germline V gene. CDR3 amino acids: CASSDGTLNQDTQYF. Partial CDR3 DNA: TGTGCCAGCAGTGATGGGACACTTAACCAAGACACCCAGTAC. The full variable domain, in which reference TRBV13-3 and TRBJ2-5 provide the parts outside the CDR3, is EAAVTQSPRSKVAVTGGKVTLSCHQTNNHDYMYWYRQDTGHGLRLIHYSYVADSTEKGDIPDGYKASRPSQENFSLILELASLSQTAVYFCASSDGTLNQDTQYFGPGTRLLVL.

Points on this clone: The germline and genes are mouse ones. The read ends 1 residue shy of where the CDR3 ends; the end is completed using the germline J gene. V gene TRBV31 combines with J gene TRBJ2-2; 7 bases match TRBD1. Germline CDR1 GKSSPN, CDR2 SITVG. J was trimmed by 2 bases and V by 1 base; bases with no gene match: 1. The CDR3 runs 14 residues. The CDR3 is CAWSQTGNTGQLYF. CDR3 DNA, as far as it was read: TGTGCCTGGAGTCAGACAGGGAACACCGGGCAGCTCTAC.

On this clone: The genes are named according to mouse. From the germline J gene comes the end of the CDR3, since the read stops 1 residue before it. This chain connects TRBV29 to TRBJ2-4, with D possibly TRBD1 on 6 matching bases. Trimming stripped 2 bases from V and 2 bases from J, with 8 bases between. The CDR3 contains 14 residues. Germline CDR1 MSHET, CDR2 SYDVDS. This chain's CDR3 is CASSLRDNQNTLYF. The CDR3 DNA, read in part, is TGTGCTAGCAGTTTAAGGGACAATCAAAACACCTTGTAC.

On this clone itself: Gene names refer to mouse genes. The read is 1 residue too short to cover the CDR3 end, so that end is filled in from the germline J gene. The chain carries TRBV3 and TRBJ2-3, with 11 bases matching TRBD2. J was trimmed by 2 bases and V by 4 bases; bases with no gene match: 2. The CDR3 length is 15 residues. The V gene's germline CDR1 is SNHLY and CDR2 FYNGKV (reference sequence). The CDR3 protein is CASSWTGGIAETLYF. Partial CDR3 DNA: TGTGCCAGCAGCTGGACTGGGGGGATTGCAGAAACGCTGTAT. The variable domain in full, completed from reference TRBV3 and TRBJ2-3, reads GPKVLQIPSHQIIDMGQMVTLNCDPVSNHLYFYWYKQILGQQMEFLVNFYNGKVMEKSKLFKDQFSVERPDGSYFTLKIQPTALEDSAVYFCASSWTGGIAETLYFGSGTRLTVL.

As for this clone: The gene names here belong to mouse. Read sequence stops 1 residue before the CDR3 end, and the germline J gene provides the missing end. The chain recombines TRBV4 with TRBJ1-1, with unresolved D. The CDR3 runs to 12 residues. Germline loops: CDR1 LGHDT, CDR2 YNNKQL (reference sequence). Deletions cut 4 bases from V and 3 bases from J, with 6 bases between. CDR3 amino acids: CASSWTDTEVFF. Partial CDR3 DNA: TGTGCCAGCAGCTGGACGGACACAGAAGTCTTC.

A remark on this clone: Gene and germline names: mouse. The read terminates 1 residue ahead of where the CDR3 ends, so the germline J gene completes it. This rearrangement joins TRBV31 to TRBJ2-1; 9 nucleotides agree with TRBD2. The CDR3 has 16 amino acids. The ends lost 0 bases at V and 1 base at J; junction bases unmatched: 4. Germline assignment: CDR1 GKSSPN and CDR2 SITVG. CDR3 loop: CAWSLSDWGNYAEQFF. CDR3 DNA, as far as it was read: TGTGCCTGGAGTCTAAGTGACTGGGGGAACTATGCTGAGCAGTTC. The full variable domain, rest sourced from reference TRBV31 and TRBJ2-1, is AQTIHQWPVAEIKAVGSPLSLGCTIKGKSSPNLYWYWQATGGTLQQLFYSITVGQVESVVQLNLSASRPKDDQFILSTEKLLLSHSGFYLCAWSLSDWGNYAEQFFGPGTRLTVL.

In regard to this clone: The gene names given are mouse names. The read ends 1 residue before the CDR3 terminus; that terminus is restored from the germline J gene. The chain has TRBV19 and TRBJ2-7, with a tentative D call TRBD2 (6 bases). Trimming took off 5 bases at V and 2 bases at J, with 8 bases between the two ends. Germline V lookup: CDR1 FNHDT, CDR2 SITEND (reference sequence). There are 12 residues in the CDR3. The CDR3 DNA, read in part, is TGTGCCAGCAGAGACTGGACCTATGAACAGTAC. Translated: CASRDWTYEQY. The whole CDR3 sequence reads CASRDWTYEQYF.